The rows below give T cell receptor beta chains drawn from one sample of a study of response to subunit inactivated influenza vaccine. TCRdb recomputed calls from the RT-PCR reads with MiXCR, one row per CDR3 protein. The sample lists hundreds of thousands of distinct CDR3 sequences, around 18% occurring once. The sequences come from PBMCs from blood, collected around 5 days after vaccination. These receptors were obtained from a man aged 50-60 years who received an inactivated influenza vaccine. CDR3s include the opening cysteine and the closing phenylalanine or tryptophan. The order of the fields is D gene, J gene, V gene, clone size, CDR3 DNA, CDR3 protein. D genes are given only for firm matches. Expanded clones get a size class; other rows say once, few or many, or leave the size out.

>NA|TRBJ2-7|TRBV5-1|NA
TGCGCCAGCAGCTTGGCCGGAGCCCTTACAGGAAACGAGCAGTACTTC
CASSLAGALTGNEQYF
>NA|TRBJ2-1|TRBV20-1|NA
TGCAGTGCTAGAGCCGGGGTGACCTCATACAATGAGCAGTTCTTC
CSARAGVTSYNEQFF
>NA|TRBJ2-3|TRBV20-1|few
TGCAGTGCTACCGGGGACGTGGGGTCGACAGATACGCAGTATTTT
CSATGDVGSTDTQYF
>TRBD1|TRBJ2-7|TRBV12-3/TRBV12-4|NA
TGTGCCAGCAGTTCGGACAGGCTCCTCGAGCAGTACTTC
CASSSDRLLEQYF
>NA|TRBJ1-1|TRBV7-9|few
TGTGCCAGCAGCTTAGGATATTTGGCTTTCTTT
CASSLGYLAFF
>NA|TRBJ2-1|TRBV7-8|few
TGTGCCAGCAGCTTTCAGCGGGTTCTGGGCTTCAATGAGCAGTTCTTC
CASSFQRVLGFNEQFF
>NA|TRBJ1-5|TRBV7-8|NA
TGTGCCAGCAGCATAGAAAGGGGCCTCAATCAGCCCCAGCATTTT
CASSIERGLNQPQHF
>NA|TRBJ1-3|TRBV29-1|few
TGCAGCGTCACAACAGGGACAAACACCATATATTTT
CSVTTGTNTIYF
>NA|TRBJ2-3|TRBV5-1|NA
TGCGCCAGCAGCTTGTCCTGGGGAGATACGCAGTATTTT
CASSLSWGDTQYF
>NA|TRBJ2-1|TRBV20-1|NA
TGCAGTGCTACGGGACACTGGTCCTACAATGAGCAGTTCTTC
CSATGHWSYNEQFF
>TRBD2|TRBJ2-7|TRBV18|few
TGTGCCAGCTCACCACCGGGACTAGCGGGACGGGAGCAGTACTTC
CASSPPGLAGREQYF
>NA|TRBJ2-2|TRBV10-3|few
TGTGCCACGGGGGTGGCTGGTAACACCGGGGAGCTGTTTTTT
CATGVAGNTGELFF
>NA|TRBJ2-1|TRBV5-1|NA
TGCGCCAGCAGCTTGGTACGGGGGAGCGGTGAGCAGTTCTTC
CASSLVRGSGEQFF
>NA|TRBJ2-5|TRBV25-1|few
TGTGCCAGCAGTGACGGAGCAGGGACGGGGTCAGAGACCCAGTACTTC
CASSDGAGTGSETQYF
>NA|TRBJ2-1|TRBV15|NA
TGTGCCACCAGCAGTCCCCGGGACCTAATATCCTACAATGAGCAGTTCTTC
CATSSPRDLISYNEQFF
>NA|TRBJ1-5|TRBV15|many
TGTGCCACCAGCCTCGGACAATATAGCAATCAGCCCCAGCATTTT
CATSLGQYSNQPQHF
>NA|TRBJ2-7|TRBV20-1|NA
TGCAGTGCTCCCCCGGGGGCGGGGTTAATTTACGAGCAGTACTTC
CSAPPGAGLIYEQYF
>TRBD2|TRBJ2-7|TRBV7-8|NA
TGTGCCAGCAGCACCTACCGGACTAGCGGGGCTTCGTACGAGCAGTACTTC
CASSTYRTSGASYEQYF
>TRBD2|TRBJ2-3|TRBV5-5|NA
TGTGCCAGCAGGTCCCCGGGAGGGGGTTTAACAGATACGCAGTATTTT
CASRSPGGGLTDTQYF
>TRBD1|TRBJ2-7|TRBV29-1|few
TGCAGCGTTATTGGGGTTGGGCTGACAGGGGCTCCCTACGAGCAGTACTTC
CSVIGVGLTGAPYEQYF
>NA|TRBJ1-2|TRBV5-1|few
TGCGCCAGCAGCTTGGCCAGGGCGAACTATGGCTACACCTTC
CASSLARANYGYTF
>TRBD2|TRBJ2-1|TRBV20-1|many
TGCAGTGCTAGAGATCCCCTCAGGGCGGGGGTGGGCAATGAGCAGTTCTTC
CSARDPLRAGVGNEQFF
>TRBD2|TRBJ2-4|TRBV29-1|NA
TGCAGCGTTGAAGCGAAGCGGGGCATTCAGTACTTC
CSVEAKRGIQYF